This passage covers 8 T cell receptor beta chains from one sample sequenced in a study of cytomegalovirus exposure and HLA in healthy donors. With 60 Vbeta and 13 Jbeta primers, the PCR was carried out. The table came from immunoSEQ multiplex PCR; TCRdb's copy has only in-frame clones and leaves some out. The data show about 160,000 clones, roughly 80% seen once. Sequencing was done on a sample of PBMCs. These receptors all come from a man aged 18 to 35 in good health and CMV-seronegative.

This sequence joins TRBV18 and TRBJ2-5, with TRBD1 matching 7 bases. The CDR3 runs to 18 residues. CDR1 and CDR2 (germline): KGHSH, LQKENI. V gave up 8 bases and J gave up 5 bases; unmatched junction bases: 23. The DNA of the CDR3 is TGTGCCAGCCGACCCGTGAGAATGACAGGGAATCCTTCGGAGACCCAGTACTTC. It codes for CASRPVRMTGNPSETQYF.

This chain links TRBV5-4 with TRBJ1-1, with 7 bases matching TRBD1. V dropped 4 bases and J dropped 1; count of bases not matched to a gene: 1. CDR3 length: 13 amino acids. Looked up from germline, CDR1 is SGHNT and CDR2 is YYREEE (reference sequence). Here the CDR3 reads CASSNRGNTEAFF. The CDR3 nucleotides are TGTGCCAGCAGCAACAGGGGGAACACTGAAGCTTTCTTT.

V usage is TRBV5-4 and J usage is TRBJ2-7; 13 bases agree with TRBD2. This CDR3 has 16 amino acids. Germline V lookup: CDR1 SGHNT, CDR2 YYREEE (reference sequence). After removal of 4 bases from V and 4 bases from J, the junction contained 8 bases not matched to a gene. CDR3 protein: CASSPGTSGVGYEQYF. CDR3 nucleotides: TGTGCCAGCAGCCCCGGGACTAGCGGGGTAGGTTACGAGCAGTACTTC.

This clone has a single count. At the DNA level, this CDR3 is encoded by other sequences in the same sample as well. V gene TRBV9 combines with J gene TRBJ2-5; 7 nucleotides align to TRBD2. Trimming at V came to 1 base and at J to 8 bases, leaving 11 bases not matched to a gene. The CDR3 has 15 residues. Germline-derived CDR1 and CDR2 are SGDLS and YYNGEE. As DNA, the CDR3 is TGTGCCAGCAGCGTACGGGGGGACCTGGGGGAAACCCAGTACTTC. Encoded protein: CASSVRGDLGETQYF. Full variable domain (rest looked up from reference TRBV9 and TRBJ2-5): DSGVTQTPKHLITATGQRVTLRCSPRSGDLSVYWYQQSLDQGLQFLIQYYNGEERAKGNILERFSAQQFPDLHSELNLSSLELGDSALYFCASSVRGDLGETQYFGPGTRLLVL.

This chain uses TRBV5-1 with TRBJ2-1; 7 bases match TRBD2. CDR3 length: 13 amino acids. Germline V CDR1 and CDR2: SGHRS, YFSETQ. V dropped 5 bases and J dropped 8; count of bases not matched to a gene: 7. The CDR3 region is CASRIGLVDEQFF. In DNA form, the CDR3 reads TGCGCCAGCAGAATTGGACTAGTCGATGAGCAGTTCTTC.

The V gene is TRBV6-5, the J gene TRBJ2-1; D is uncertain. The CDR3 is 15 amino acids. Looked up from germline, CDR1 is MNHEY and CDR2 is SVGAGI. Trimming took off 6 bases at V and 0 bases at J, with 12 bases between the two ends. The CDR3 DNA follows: TGTGCCAGCAGCCCCATGTCGAGCTCCTACAATGAGCAGTTCTTC. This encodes CASSPMSSSYNEQFF.

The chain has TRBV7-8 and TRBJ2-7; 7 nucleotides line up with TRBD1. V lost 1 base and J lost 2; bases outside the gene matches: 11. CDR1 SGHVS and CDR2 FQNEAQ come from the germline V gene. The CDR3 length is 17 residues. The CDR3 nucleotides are TGTGCCAGCAGCTTAGGAGCCGGGACAGCGCTCACCTACGAGCAGTACTTC. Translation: CASSLGAGTALTYEQYF.

The CDR3 sequence: CASSLEGLAGGSTDTQYF. CDR3 DNA sequence: TGCGCCAGCAGCTTGGAGGGACTAGCGGGGGGCAGCACAGATACGCAGTATTTT. The rearrangement uses TRBV5-1 and TRBJ2-3; 15 nucleotides agree with TRBD2. Trimming at V came to 0 bases and at J to 0 bases, leaving 2 bases not matched to a gene. Germline values: CDR1 SGHRS, CDR2 YFSETQ. This CDR3 is 18 amino acids long.